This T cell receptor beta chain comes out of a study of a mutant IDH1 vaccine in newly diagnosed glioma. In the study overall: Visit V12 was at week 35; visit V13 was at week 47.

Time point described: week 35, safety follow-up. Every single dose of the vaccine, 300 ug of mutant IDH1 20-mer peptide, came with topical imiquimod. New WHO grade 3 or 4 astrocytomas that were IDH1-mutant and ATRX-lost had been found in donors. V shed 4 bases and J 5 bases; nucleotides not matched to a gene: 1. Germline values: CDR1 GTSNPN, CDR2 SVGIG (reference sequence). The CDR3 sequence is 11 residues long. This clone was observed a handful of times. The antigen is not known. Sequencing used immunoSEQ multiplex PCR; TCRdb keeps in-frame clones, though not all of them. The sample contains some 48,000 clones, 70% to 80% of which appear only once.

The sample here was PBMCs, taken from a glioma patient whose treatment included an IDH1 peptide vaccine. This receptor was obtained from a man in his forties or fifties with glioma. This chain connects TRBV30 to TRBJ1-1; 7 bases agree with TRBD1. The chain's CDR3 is CAWNRGTEAFF. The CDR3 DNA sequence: TGTGCCTGGAACAGGGGAACTGAAGCTTTCTTT.